This T cell receptor beta chain was captured by sequencing in a study of blood T cell repertoires in COVID-19. Across the study: The United States, Italy and Spain provided the acute and convalescent COVID-19 samples. PBMCs, B-cell-depleted T cells, or T cells were the source of the cDNA or gDNA that made up the material.

Germline CDR1 reads LNHDA; CDR2 reads SQIVND (reference sequence). The CDR3 has 16 amino acids. The V gene lost 3 bases and the J gene lost 5 bases, with 19 bases spanning the gap. Per the original data handling: Estimates of nucleated cell counts were drawn from the amplification of reference gene primers. Data came from immunoSEQ multiplex PCR; TCRdb stores just in-frame clones and leaves some out. V and J calls and clone size are copied from that table; D and trimming were computed from the DNA. The table lists about 68,000 clones, 80% to 90% of them singletons. This chain links TRBV19 with TRBJ1-1; possibly TRBD1 for D (5 bases). The specimen sequenced was peripheral blood. The sequence came from an older woman with acute or convalescent COVID-19. The chain's CDR3 is CASSISSRQQNTEAFF. CDR3 sequence (DNA): TGTGCCAGTAGTATTTCCTCCCGACAGCAGAATACTGAAGCTTTCTTT.